One and the same sample provided the 5 T cell receptor beta chains below, sequenced in a study of molecular identifiers for immune sequencing clone quantification. MiXCR, applied by TCRdb to the PCR reads, yields one record per CDR3 protein. Among some 650,000 distinct CDR3 sequences, 15% to 20% were seen once, and the ten largest hold around 0.86%. The sequenced material came from naive CD8+ T cells from blood, with Jurkat cell RNA spiked in. The subset was: FACS-sorted CD8+CD4-CCR7+CD45RA+ naive T cells. These receptors all come from a human donor in good health. Some libraries in this study had Jurkat cell RNA spiked in.

The table lists this clonotype with a few counts. V and J are TRBV12-5 and TRBJ2-1; D is unclear. V was cut by 8 bases and J by 0 bases, with 17 bases left in between. Germline assignment: CDR1 LGHNT and CDR2 FRNRAP. This CDR3 has 16 residues. The CDR3 loop is CASPPRPDFSYNEQFF. CDR3 nucleotides: TGTGCTAGTCCACCCAGGCCAGATTTCTCCTACAATGAGCAGTTCTTC.

The chain recombines TRBV5-1 with TRBJ2-7; 10 bases match TRBD2. The J segment lost 1 base and the V segment lost 5 bases, leaving 9 bases of the junction unmatched. From germline, CDR1 is SGHRS and CDR2 YFSETQ. This CDR3 comprises 16 residues. CDR3 sequence (DNA): TGCGCCAGCAGTTGGCTAGCGGGAGAAAGGTCCTACGAGCAGTACTTC. Translation gives CASSWLAGERSYEQYF. The full variable domain, its missing parts supplied by reference TRBV5-1 and TRBJ2-7, is KAGVTQTPRYLIKTRGQQVTLSCSPISGHRSVSWYQQTPGQGLQFLFEYFSETQRNKGNFPGRFSGRQFSNSRSEMNVSTLELGDSALYLCASSWLAGERSYEQYFGPGTRLTVT.

This clonotype was detected once. Being one base from a much bigger clone, this may be a read error. The DNA is left out, because the CDR3 cannot be placed on it with certainty; the CDR3 is given as TCRdb lists it. The chain uses TRBV21-1 and TRBJ1-3; no check of the table's D call, TRBD1, against the DNA was made. TRBV21-1 has pseudogene status. The CDR3 is 16 residues long, counting both termini. The CDR3 loop reads CASWSSKWGPGNTIYF.

The chain combines TRBV2 with TRBJ2-2; tentatively, D is TRBD1 (5 bases). From germline, CDR1 is SNHLY and CDR2 FYNNEI. The V end lost 4 bases, the J end lost 6 bases, and 9 bases lay between the germline ends. The CDR3 runs 13 residues. CDR3 in amino acids: CASSGWGAGELFF. The CDR3 nucleotides read TGTGCCAGCAGTGGATGGGGCGCCGGGGAGCTGTTTTTT.

The chain joins TRBV19 to TRBJ2-7; 9 bases fit TRBD1. J lost 3 bases, V lost 2 bases, and 8 bases had no gene match. This CDR3 has 16 amino acids. Germline-derived CDR1 and CDR2 are LNHDA and SQIVND (reference sequence). The CDR3 reads CASSITMGTGIYEQYF. The DNA for the CDR3 is TGTGCCAGTAGTATAACGATGGGGACAGGGATCTACGAGCAGTACTTC.